The 20 T cell receptor beta chains in this list originate from one sample, sequenced in a study of control samples from healthy donors and cancer patients. This table comes from immunoSEQ multiplex PCR, and its TCRdb copy is limited to in-frame clones, with some not included. The sample shows approximately 100,000 clones, over 85% of them seen only once. What was sequenced was blood. The source is a human donor in good health. The donor label of this sample is uncertain.

This chain connects TRBV3-1 (or the pseudogene TRBV3-2) to TRBJ2-1, with 12 bases identical to TRBD2. The CDR3 loop spans 15 amino acids. Trimming at V came to 3 bases and at J to 6 bases, leaving 3 bases not matched to a gene. Germline V gives CDR1 LGHDT, CDR2 YNNKEL (reference sequence). CDR3 protein: CASSQRTSGANEQFF. CDR3 DNA: TGTGCCAGCAGCCAGAGGACTAGCGGGGCCAATGAGCAGTTCTTC.

This rearrangement joins TRBV2 to TRBJ2-7; TRBD2 might be the D (6 bases). There are 12 residues in the CDR3. The V end was cut by 7 bases, the J end by 3 bases, with 10 bases between. Per the germline V gene, CDR1 is SNHLY and CDR2 is FYNNEI. CDR3 DNA: TGTGCCAGCATCCGGGGAGGCTACGAGCAGTACTTC. Its translation: CASIRGGYEQYF.

This chain joins TRBV24-1 and TRBJ1-1; 7 bases fit TRBD1. The length of the CDR3 is 13 residues. V shed 12 bases and J 1 base; nucleotides not matched to a gene: 7. Germline V lookup: CDR1 KGHDR, CDR2 SFDVKD. CDR3 sequence: CAVKTGPNTEAFF. DNA of the CDR3: TGTGCCGTTAAGACAGGGCCGAACACTGAAGCTTTCTTT.

This clone was recorded once. The chain uses TRBV7-9 and TRBJ1-1; D is perhaps TRBD1 (6 bases). This CDR3 contains 16 residues. Per the germline V gene, CDR1 is SEHNR and CDR2 is FQNEAQ (reference sequence). The germline V and J ends were trimmed by 5 bases and 1 base, with 17 bases remaining between them. The CDR3 sequence is CASSPLPGTPNTEAFF. CDR3 bases: TGTGCCAGCAGCCCGTTACCCGGGACACCGAACACTGAAGCTTTCTTT. Full variable domain (remainder filled in from reference TRBV7-9 and TRBJ1-1): DTGVSQNPRHKITKRGQNVTFRCDPISEHNRLYWYRQTLGQGPEFLTYFQNEAQLEKSRLLSDRFSAERPKGSFSTLEIQRTEQGDSAMYLCASSPLPGTPNTEAFFGQGTRLTVV.

J is TRBJ2-3 and V is TRBV6-5, with unresolved D. This CDR3 spans 16 amino acids. The germline V and J ends were trimmed by 3 bases and 1 base, with 14 bases remaining between them. From germline, CDR1 is MNHEY and CDR2 SVGAGI. The CDR3 DNA follows: TGTGCCAGCAGTTATTTCGCCTTTAGGGGCACAGATACGCAGTATTTT. This gives the protein CASSYFAFRGTDTQYF.

The rearrangement links TRBV29-1 to TRBJ1-1, with D tentatively TRBD1 (6 bases). V dropped 8 bases and J dropped 2 bases, with 15 bases sitting between them. CDR3 length: 13 amino acids. Germline CDR1 SQVTM, CDR2 ANQGSEA. CDR3 residues: CSSQRGGNTEAFF. The CDR3 DNA sequence: TGCAGCTCGCAAAGGGGGGGAAACACTGAAGCTTTCTTT. Variable domain in full (rest from reference TRBV29-1 and TRBJ1-1): SAVISQKPSRDICQRGTSLTIQCQVDSQVTMMFWYRQQPGQSLTLIATANQGSEATYESGFVIDKFPISRPNLTFSTLTVSNMSPEDSSIYLCSSQRGGNTEAFFGQGTRLTVV.

This sequence joins TRBV6-5 and TRBJ1-2; weak D call: TRBD1 (5 bases). The germline gives CDR1 MNHEY, CDR2 SVGAGI. There are 14 residues in the CDR3. Trimming took off 4 bases at V and 6 bases at J, with 15 bases between the two ends. The CDR3 region is CASSLRQGSDGYTF. The CDR3 DNA sequence: TGTGCCAGCAGTTTACGTCAGGGTTCGGATGGCTACACCTTC.

In DNA form, the CDR3 reads TGTGCCAGCAGCGTTTGGGACACCGGGGAGCTGTTTTTT. Encoded protein: CASSVWDTGELFF. This rearrangement joins TRBV9 to TRBJ2-2; unclear D gene. V dropped 2 bases and J dropped 3 bases, with 5 bases sitting between them. CDR1 and CDR2 (germline): SGDLS, YYNGEE. There are 13 residues in the CDR3.

The rearrangement joins TRBV7-9 to TRBJ2-5; perhaps TRBD2 as D (6 bases). Germline loops: CDR1 SEHNR, CDR2 FQNEAQ (reference sequence). This CDR3 is built from 16 residues. Trimming took 3 bases from V and 0 from J, leaving 14 bases between them. The CDR3 loop reads CASSFLPGLNQETQYF. The CDR3 bases are TGTGCCAGCAGCTTTCTACCGGGACTGAACCAAGAGACCCAGTACTTC.

The V and J genes are TRBV27 and TRBJ1-1; D is undetermined. The CDR3 has 14 amino acids. Between the trimmed V and J ends, which lost 3 bases and 1 base, there was a span of 9 bases. Germline lookup yields CDR1 MNHEY and CDR2 SMNVEV (reference sequence). The CDR3: CASSFYKRNTEAFF. The CDR3 nucleotides are TGTGCCAGCAGTTTTTACAAAAGGAACACTGAAGCTTTCTTT.

The chain links TRBV2 to TRBJ1-2, with D tentatively TRBD1 (6 bases). The germline V and J ends were trimmed by 3 bases and 0 bases, with 14 bases remaining between them. Germline CDR1 is SNHLY and CDR2 is FYNNEI. The CDR3 spans 16 residues. CDR3 coding DNA: TGTGCCAGCAGTGAGGGGGGGCGGATAGCTAACTATGGCTACACCTTC. This codes for CASSEGGRIANYGYTF.

CDR3 in amino acids: CASSFILSRGGSYNEQFF. The CDR3 coding sequence is TGTGCCAGCAGCTTTATCCTCTCGCGGGGGGGCTCCTACAATGAGCAGTTCTTC. The V gene is TRBV7-3, the J gene TRBJ2-1; 9 nucleotides agree with TRBD2. The V and J ends lost 3 bases and 0 bases, in that order; junction bases with no gene match: 9. Germline V gives CDR1 SGHTA, CDR2 FQGTGA. The CDR3 spans 18 residues.

This chain joins TRBV15 and TRBJ1-6, with 7 nucleotides matching TRBD1. CDR3 length: 15 amino acids. The V segment lost 5 bases and the J segment 3 bases; nucleotides outside the gene matches: 4. Per the germline V gene, CDR1 is LNHNV and CDR2 is YYDKDF (reference sequence). Here the CDR3 DNA reads TGTGCCACCAGCGGCCGACAGGGCTATAATTCACCCCTCCACTTT. Its translation: CATSGRQGYNSPLHF.

V is TRBV27 and J is TRBJ2-3; possibly TRBD1 for D (6 bases). Trimming left V 4 bases short and J 2 bases short, with 13 bases between. The CDR3 covers 15 residues. CDR1 MNHEY and CDR2 SMNVEV come from the germline V gene (reference sequence). The CDR3 nucleotides read TGTGCCAGCAGTTCCCGAGGGGGTTACACAGATACGCAGTATTTT. Translation: CASSSRGGYTDTQYF.

This sequence joins TRBV3-1 (or the pseudogene TRBV3-2) and TRBJ1-5; D is perhaps TRBD1 (5 bases). The germline CDR1 and CDR2 sequences are LGHDT and YNNKEL (reference sequence). This CDR3 spans 15 amino acids. Trimming removed 0 bases at V and 0 bases at J, with 6 bases between. The DNA for the CDR3 is TGTGCCAGCAGCCAAGACAGGGTTAGCAATCAGCCCCAGCATTTT. The encoded protein is CASSQDRVSNQPQHF.

The chain combines TRBV4-3 with TRBJ1-1; tentatively, D is TRBD1 (5 bases). The CDR3 is made up of 13 amino acids. Germline V gene sequence: CDR1 LGHNA, CDR2 YSLEER. V was pared by 4 bases and J by 0 bases, with 6 bases between. The CDR3 DNA is TGCGCCAGCAGCCGGGACCTGAACACTGAAGCTTTCTTT. It encodes CASSRDLNTEAFF.

This chain links TRBV9 with TRBJ1-4; D gene ambiguous. This CDR3 is built from 15 residues. V was trimmed by 4 bases and J by 0 bases, leaving 10 bases between them. Germline V lookup: CDR1 SGDLS, CDR2 YYNGEE. The CDR3 DNA follows: TGTGCCAGCAGCCCTATACCTGCAACTAATGAAAAACTGTTTTTT. Its translation: CASSPIPATNEKLFF.

This clone was counted a single time. CDR3 residues: CASSDSGGLYTQYF. CDR3 coding DNA: TGTGCCAGCAGCGATAGCGGGGGGTTATATACGCAGTATTTT. This chain uses TRBV9 with TRBJ2-3; TRBD2 agrees at 10 bases. Germline values: CDR1 SGDLS, CDR2 YYNGEE. Losses at the gene ends were 3 bases for V and 7 bases for J; bases not matched to a gene: 5. The CDR3 is made up of 14 amino acids.

CDR3 coding DNA: TGCGCCAGCAGCATGAGGACAGGAGACTCTGGGGCCAACGTCCTGACTTTC. This sequence encodes CASSMRTGDSGANVLTF. V gene TRBV5-1 combines with J gene TRBJ2-6, with TRBD1 matching over 7 bases. J lost 0 bases, V lost 4 bases, and 7 bases had no gene match. This CDR3 has 17 residues. The germline CDR1 and CDR2 sequences are SGHRS and YFSETQ.

This clone showed up just once. This chain connects TRBV12-3 or TRBV12-4 to TRBJ2-7; the D is unclear. V dropped 4 bases and J dropped 3 bases, with 7 bases sitting between them. CDR3 length: 12 residues. DNA of the CDR3: TGTGCCAGCAGTTCCAAATTCTACGAGCAGTACTTC. Translating gives CASSSKFYEQYF.